The present TCR beta chain was sequenced within a study of blood T cells in healthy people across ages. Together with a sample-barcoded 5' primer, a J-beta primer mix was included in a second PCR lasting about 7 to 11 cycles. TCRdb ran MiXCR on the 5' RACE reads and lists one entry per CDR3 protein. In the table there are about 570,000 distinct CDR3 sequences, 25% to 30% of which are singletons. This clonotype came up many times. Trimming at V came to 2 bases and at J to 5 bases, leaving 2 bases not matched to a gene. Germline V gene sequence: CDR1 SGHRS, CDR2 YFSETQ. The CDR3 totals 14 residues. Sequenced material: blood. The genes are TRBV5-1 and TRBJ1-4, with TRBD1 matching over 8 bases. The clonotype comes from a woman in her seventies in good health. CDR3 DNA sequence: TGCGCCAGCAGCTTCACAGGGGGAAATGAAAAACTGTTTTTT. This gives the protein CASSFTGGNEKLFF.